These 32 T cell receptor beta chains originate from one sample sequenced in a study of blood T cell repertoires in COVID-19. TCRdb's table, derived via immunoSEQ multiplex PCR, lists solely in-frame clones and lacks some. Counted here are around 61,000 clones, 89% occurring once; the ten biggest clones make up 43%. The sample was peripheral blood. The receptors here all came from a woman between 55 and 75 years old with COVID-19, enrolled during active disease.

For the CDR3, the DNA is TGTGCCAGCAGTGAAGAGGGTGTGGGGCCTGGAAACACCATATATTTT. Translating gives CASSEEGVGPGNTIYF. The V gene is TRBV6-1, the J gene TRBJ1-3; maybe TRBD1 (5 bases). The germline V gene has CDR1 MNHNS and CDR2 SASEGT. This CDR3 is built from 16 residues. V shed 1 base and J shed 2 bases, with 12 bases lying between them.

The CDR3 nucleotides are TGTGCCAGCAGGGAGGGGACAGCCGGCTACGAGCAGTACTTC. It encodes CASREGTAGYEQYF. V is TRBV6-5 and J is TRBJ2-7; tentatively, D is TRBD1 (7 bases). V lost 6 bases and J lost 3, with 15 bases in between. Germline CDR1 and CDR2: MNHEY and SVGAGI. The CDR3 has 14 residues.

This clone was observed a handful of times. The chain links TRBV7-2 to TRBJ2-2, with D unclear. The V gene's germline CDR1 is SGHTA and CDR2 FQGNSA. The CDR3 consists of 15 residues. V was pared by 1 base and J by 3 bases, with 9 bases between. CDR3 protein: CASSLVPQHTGELFF. The DNA for the CDR3 is TGTGCCAGCAGCTTAGTTCCACAGCACACCGGGGAGCTGTTTTTT.

The CDR3 loop reads CASSSTGTGFDNQPQHF. CDR3 coding DNA: TGTGCCAGCAGTTCCACCGGGACAGGGTTTGACAATCAGCCCCAGCATTTT. V and J are TRBV28 and TRBJ1-5, with 9 bases matching TRBD1. Per the germline V gene, CDR1 is MDHEN and CDR2 is SYDVKM. Trimming cost V 4 bases and J 3 bases; bases outside gene matches: 10. The CDR3 is 17 amino acids.

The chain joins TRBV30 to TRBJ2-6, with 8 positions matching TRBD1. The CDR3 contains 16 residues. V trimming: 4 bases; J trimming: 1 base; junction bases outside the gene matches: 6. The germline CDR1 and CDR2 sequences are GTSNPN and SVGIG (reference sequence). As DNA, the CDR3 is TGTGCCTGGATAAAGCAGGGGGCATCTGGGGCCAACGTCCTGACTTTC. Translating gives CAWIKQGASGANVLTF.

The chain is built from TRBV7-2 and TRBJ1-2; 10 bases line up with TRBD1. The CDR3 loop spans 14 amino acids. The V gene's germline CDR1 is SGHTA and CDR2 FQGNSA. The junction had 4 bases not matched to a gene; V was cut back by 3 bases and J by 6 bases. The CDR3 spells CASSFLTGGNGYTF. CDR3 DNA: TGTGCCAGCAGCTTCTTGACAGGGGGCAATGGCTACACCTTC.

The chain couples TRBV4-3 to TRBJ1-2; 12 bases are shared with TRBD1. The CDR3 length is 16 residues. The V and J ends lost 9 bases and 3 bases, in that order; junction bases with no gene match: 11. CDR1 and CDR2 (germline): LGHNA, YSLEER. In DNA form, the CDR3 reads TGCGCCAGTAGACCCGGGACAGGGGGCGCGTACTATGGCTACACCTTC. Translation gives CASRPGTGGAYYGYTF.

The rearrangement uses TRBV7-2 and TRBJ2-1; 11 bases agree with TRBD2. Germline V gives CDR1 SGHTA, CDR2 FQGNSA. Trimming cost V 0 bases and J 3 bases; bases outside gene matches: 4. The CDR3 extends over 17 amino acids. The CDR3 DNA reads as TGTGCCAGCAGCTTAGCTAGCGGGAGGGCCGTCTACAATGAGCAGTTCTTC. Translation gives CASSLASGRAVYNEQFF.

The chain has TRBV29-1 and TRBJ2-3, with TRBD2 identical over 14 bases. This CDR3 is 14 amino acids long. The germline V gene encodes CDR1 SQVTM and CDR2 ANQGSEA. Unmatched junction bases numbered 3, after V lost 4 bases and J lost 6 bases. DNA for the CDR3: TGCAGCGTTGCAGGACTAGCGGGGGGCGATACGCAGTATTTT. Protein product: CSVAGLAGGDTQYF.

This CDR3 reads CASSQRDFSNEQFF. The CDR3, as DNA: TGCGCCAGCAGCCAAAGGGACTTCTCCAATGAGCAGTTCTTC. The chain has TRBV4-3 and TRBJ2-1, with a tentative D call TRBD2 (6 bases). The germline V gene encodes CDR1 LGHNA and CDR2 YSLEER. This CDR3 region has 14 residues. V was pared by 2 bases and J by 6 bases, with 11 bases between.

CDR3 sequence: CSVRTDGDTIYF. For the CDR3, the DNA is TGCAGCGTCCGGACAGACGGAGACACCATATATTTT. The chain employs TRBV29-1 and TRBJ1-3; D is possibly TRBD1 (6 bases). CDR1 SQVTM and CDR2 ANQGSEA come from the germline V gene. The CDR3 has 12 residues. The ends were cut back, 6 bases at V and 8 bases at J, with 14 bases in the middle.

The chain uses TRBV27 and TRBJ2-1; 7 bases are shared with TRBD1. The CDR3 extends over 16 amino acids. V was pared by 5 bases and J by 1 base, with 8 bases of the junction left unmatched. Germline V gene data show CDR1 as MNHEY and CDR2 as SMNVEV (reference sequence). The CDR3 DNA reads as TGTGCCAGCAGTCCCCCGGACAGGAGGTCCTACAATGAGCAGTTCTTC. Its translation: CASSPPDRRSYNEQFF.

This clone was detected only once. V gene TRBV30 combines with J gene TRBJ1-6; D perhaps matches TRBD1 (6 bases). The germline V and J ends were trimmed by 2 bases and 4 bases, with 15 bases remaining between them. CDR3 length equals 16 residues. Germline loops: CDR1 GTSNPN, CDR2 SVGIG (reference sequence). The CDR3 DNA reads TGTGCCTGGAGTTGGGCATCACAGGGTTATAATTCACCCCTCCACTTT. Protein sequence: CAWSWASQGYNSPLHF.

The table lists this clone with a few counts. V usage is TRBV21-1 and J usage is TRBJ2-3; TRBD2 reflects the table's D call only, with no check against the DNA. TRBV21-1 is a pseudogene locus. This CDR3 has 18 amino acids. For the CDR3, the DNA is TGTGCCAGGGCGCTGCGGGGCGCTGAGGTGGGAGTCACAGATACGCAGTATTTT. Protein product: CARALRGAEVGVTDTQYF.

The chain carries TRBV6-5 and TRBJ2-2; TRBD2 might be the D (5 bases). The length of the CDR3 is 15 residues. The ends were cut back, 0 bases at V and 5 bases at J, with 10 bases in the middle. Germline V gives CDR1 MNHEY, CDR2 SVGAGI. The chain's CDR3 is CASSYSNPGTGELFF. The CDR3 DNA reads as TGTGCCAGCAGTTACTCGAATCCGGGAACCGGGGAGCTGTTTTTT.

This chain connects TRBV13 to TRBJ1-6; 7 nucleotides line up with TRBD1. CDR1 PRHDT and CDR2 FYEKMQ come from the germline V gene (reference sequence). V lost 4 bases to trimming and J lost 9 bases; unmatched junction nucleotides: 9. This CDR3 is built from 15 residues. CDR3 residues: CASSWGTEMRSPLHF. CDR3 coding DNA: TGTGCCAGCAGCTGGGGGACAGAAATGCGTTCACCCCTCCACTTT. Full variable domain (missing parts from reference TRBV13 and TRBJ1-6): AAGVIQSPRHLIKEKRETATLKCYPIPRHDTVYWYQQGPGQDPQFLISFYEKMQSDKGSIPDRFSAQQFSDYHSELNMSSLELGDSALYFCASSWGTEMRSPLHFGNGTRLTVT.

The V gene is TRBV7-2, the J gene TRBJ1-3; D remains unclear. Germline CDR1 and CDR2: SGHTA and FQGNSA. V was shortened by 1 base and J by 0 bases, with 7 bases between the two germline ends. This CDR3 contains 15 residues. DNA of the CDR3: TGTGCCAGCAGCTTAGTAGCAAACTCTGGAAACACCATATATTTT. The encoded protein is CASSLVANSGNTIYF.

This clone was seen more than once but under ten times. This chain's CDR3 is CASSWTGAEGEKLFF. The CDR3 nucleotides read TGTGCCAGCAGCTGGACAGGGGCCGAGGGGGAAAAACTGTTTTTT. The rearrangement uses TRBV5-4 and TRBJ1-4, with 9 bases matching TRBD1. Trimming removed 3 bases from V and 8 bases from J; junction bases left unmatched: 8. There are 15 residues in the CDR3. The germline V gene encodes CDR1 SGHNT and CDR2 YYREEE (reference sequence).

The chain carries TRBV7-2 and TRBJ2-5; TRBD2 aligns across 8 bases. CDR3 size: 16 residues. In germline, CDR1 is SGHTA, CDR2 FQGNSA. V shed 5 bases and J 6 bases; nucleotides not matched to a gene: 14. CDR3 bases: TGTGCCAGCAGCGAGGGCGGGACTAGGGTGGTTCAGACCCAGTACTTC. Amino acid sequence: CASSEGGTRVVQTQYF.

The chain links TRBV7-9 to TRBJ2-2; D may be TRBD2 (5 bases). V was cut by 7 bases and J by 2 bases, with 17 bases left in between. From germline, CDR1 is SEHNR and CDR2 FQNEAQ (reference sequence). This CDR3 contains 16 residues. CDR3 sequence: CASIPRVYFNTGELFF. The CDR3 DNA reads TGTGCCAGCATCCCGAGGGTATACTTCAACACCGGGGAGCTGTTTTTT.

The J gene is TRBJ1-5, the V gene TRBV6-5; D possibly corresponds to TRBD1 (5 bases). The CDR3 loop spans 13 amino acids. V dropped 3 bases and J dropped 7 bases, with 10 bases sitting between them. CDR1 and CDR2 from the germline V gene are MNHEY and SVGAGI. The CDR3 is CASSYQGGQPQHF. The DNA of the CDR3 is TGTGCCAGCAGTTATCAGGGAGGACAGCCCCAGCATTTT.

The chain combines TRBV14 with TRBJ2-3, with 8 bases identical to TRBD2. V dropped 11 bases and J dropped 4; count of bases not matched to a gene: 14. Germline V CDR1 and CDR2: SGHDN, FVKESK. The CDR3 has 15 amino acids. CDR3 DNA sequence: TGTGCCTCTAACCAGCGGGGGATGGGGTCAGATACGCAGTATTTT. Residues: CASNQRGMGSDTQYF.

The genes are TRBV30 and TRBJ1-1, with D perhaps TRBD1 (6 bases). The V gene's germline CDR1 is GTSNPN and CDR2 SVGIG (reference sequence). The germline V and J ends were trimmed by 8 bases and 1 base, with 14 bases remaining between them. The CDR3 length is 13 residues. The CDR3 loop reads CAGSRTANTEAFF. The CDR3 region has the DNA TGTGCCGGTTCTAGGACAGCGAACACTGAAGCTTTCTTT. Full variable domain (missing parts from reference TRBV30 and TRBJ1-1): SQTIHQWPATLVQPVGSPLSLECTVEGTSNPNLYWYRQAAGRGLQLLFYSVGIGQISSEVPQNLSASRPQDRQFILSSKKLLLSDSGFYLCAGSRTANTEAFFGQGTRLTVV.

This chain connects TRBV7-2 to TRBJ1-2; tentatively, D is TRBD1 (5 bases). V lost 5 bases and J lost 4, with 17 bases in between. The CDR3 is made up of 15 amino acids. Germline values: CDR1 SGHTA, CDR2 FQGNSA. CDR3 sequence: CASSPSGAMTYGYTF. The CDR3 region has the DNA TGTGCCAGCAGCCCCAGTGGGGCAATGACCTATGGCTACACCTTC.

This sequence joins TRBV29-1 and TRBJ1-2; D remains ambiguous. With 4 bases removed from V and 2 bases from J, the gap between germline ends came to 5 bases. Germline CDR1 SQVTM, CDR2 ANQGSEA. The CDR3 contains 11 residues. The chain's CDR3 is CSVGRNYGYTF. CDR3 DNA sequence: TGCAGCGTTGGCAGGAACTATGGCTACACCTTC. Using reference TRBV29-1 and TRBJ1-2 for the parts outside the CDR3, the full variable domain is SAVISQKPSRDICQRGTSLTIQCQVDSQVTMMFWYRQQPGQSLTLIATANQGSEATYESGFVIDKFPISRPNLTFSTLTVSNMSPEDSSIYLCSVGRNYGYTFGSGTRLTVV.

This rearrangement joins TRBV9 to TRBJ2-7; weak D call: TRBD1 (6 bases). The CDR3 has 14 amino acids. Trimming shortened V by 4 bases and J by 1 base, and 12 bases separated the two germline ends. CDR1 and CDR2 from the germline V gene are SGDLS and YYNGEE. CDR3 DNA: TGTGCCAGCAGCACCCGGACAGATTCCTACGAGCAGTACTTC. Protein sequence: CASSTRTDSYEQYF.

The table lists this clone with a few counts. The V and J genes are TRBV12-5 and TRBJ2-1; D not certain. The V end was cut by 6 bases, the J end by 5 bases, with 8 bases between. The CDR3 extends over 12 amino acids. In germline, CDR1 is LGHNT, CDR2 FRNRAP. CDR3 residues: CASGASHNEQFF. CDR3 nucleotides: TGTGCTAGTGGAGCTTCCCACAATGAGCAGTTCTTC.

The gene calls are TRBV18 and TRBJ1-2, with 10 bases matching TRBD1. J was trimmed by 6 bases and V by 3 bases; bases with no gene match: 4. The CDR3 extends over 14 amino acids. Germline V gene lookup returns CDR1 KGHSH and CDR2 LQKENI. CDR3 sequence (DNA): TGTGCCAGCTCACCGGGACAGGGGCCCGATGGCTACACCTTC. Translating gives CASSPGQGPDGYTF.

The V call is TRBV2, the J call TRBJ2-1, with TRBD1 matching 10 bases. CDR1 and CDR2 from the germline V gene are SNHLY and FYNNEI. The CDR3 extends over 15 amino acids. Trimming at V came to 5 bases and at J to 9 bases, leaving 10 bases not matched to a gene. DNA for the CDR3: TGTGCCAGCAGTCCTCCCGGGACAGGGGTTCGTGAGCAGTTCTTC. This encodes CASSPPGTGVREQFF.

This chain joins TRBV12-2 and TRBJ1-1. TRBV12-2 is a pseudogene segment. There are 16 residues in the CDR3. CDR3 region: CASRPSGGPLNTEAFF. The CDR3 nucleotides read TGTGCAAGTCGCCCCAGCGGGGGGCCCCTGAACACTGAAGCTTTCTTT.

The CDR3 bases are TGTGCCAGCAGCCAGGACCTAGCGGGGACCGGGGAGCTGTTTTTT. Translating it yields CASSQDLAGTGELFF. V usage is TRBV3-1 (or the pseudogene TRBV3-2) and J usage is TRBJ2-2, with 9 positions matching TRBD2. This CDR3 has 15 amino acids. Germline CDR1 LGHDT, CDR2 YNNKEL (reference sequence). With 3 bases clipped from V and 5 bases from J, the junction kept 4 bases outside the gene matches.

The chain employs TRBV6-1 and TRBJ1-5, with a tentative D call TRBD1 (6 bases). Trimming took 1 base from V and 0 from J, leaving 13 bases between them. Germline V gene sequence: CDR1 MNHNS, CDR2 SASEGT. CDR3 length: 17 amino acids. The CDR3 DNA reads as TGTGCCAGCAGTGAAGAGAAGAGGACAGCTAGCAATCAGCCCCAGCATTTT. This codes for CASSEEKRTASNQPQHF.